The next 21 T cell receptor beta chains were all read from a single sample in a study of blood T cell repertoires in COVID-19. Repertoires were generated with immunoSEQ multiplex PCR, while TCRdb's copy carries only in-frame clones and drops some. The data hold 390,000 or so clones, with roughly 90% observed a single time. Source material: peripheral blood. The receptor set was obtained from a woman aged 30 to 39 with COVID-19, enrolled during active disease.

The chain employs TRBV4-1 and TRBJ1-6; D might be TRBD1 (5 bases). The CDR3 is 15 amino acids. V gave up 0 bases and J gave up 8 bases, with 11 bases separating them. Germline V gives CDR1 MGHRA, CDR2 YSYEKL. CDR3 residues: CASSQEGRVHSPLHF. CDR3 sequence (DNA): TGCGCCAGCAGCCAAGAGGGCAGGGTCCATTCACCCCTCCACTTT.

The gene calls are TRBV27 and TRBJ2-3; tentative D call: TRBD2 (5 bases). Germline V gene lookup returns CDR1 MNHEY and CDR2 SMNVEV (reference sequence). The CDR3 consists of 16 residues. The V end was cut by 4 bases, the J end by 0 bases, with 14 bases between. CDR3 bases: TGTGCCAGCAGTTCCAACGGGATGGGGAGCACAGATACGCAGTATTTT. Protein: CASSSNGMGSTDTQYF.

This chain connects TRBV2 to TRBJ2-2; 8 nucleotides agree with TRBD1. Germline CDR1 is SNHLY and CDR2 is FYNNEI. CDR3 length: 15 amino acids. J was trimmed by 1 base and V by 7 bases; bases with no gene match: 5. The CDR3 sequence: CASTPGTGNTGELFF. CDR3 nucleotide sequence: TGTGCCAGCACCCCGGGGACAGGGAACACCGGGGAGCTGTTTTTT.

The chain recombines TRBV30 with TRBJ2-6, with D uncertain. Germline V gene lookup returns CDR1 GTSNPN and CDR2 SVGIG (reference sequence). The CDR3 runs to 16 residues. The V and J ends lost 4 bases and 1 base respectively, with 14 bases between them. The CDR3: CAWTGSVLSGANVLTF. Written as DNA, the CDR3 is TGTGCCTGGACCGGTTCCGTCCTGTCTGGGGCCAACGTCCTGACTTTC.

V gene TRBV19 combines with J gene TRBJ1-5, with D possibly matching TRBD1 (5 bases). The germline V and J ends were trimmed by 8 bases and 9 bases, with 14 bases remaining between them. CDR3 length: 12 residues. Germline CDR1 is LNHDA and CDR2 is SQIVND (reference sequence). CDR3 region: CASGAGKWPQHF. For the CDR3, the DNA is TGTGCCAGTGGAGCAGGGAAGTGGCCCCAGCATTTT. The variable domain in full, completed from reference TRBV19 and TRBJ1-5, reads DGGITQSPKYLFRKEGQNVTLSCEQNLNHDAMYWYRQDPGQGLRLIYYSQIVNDFQKGDIAEGYSVSREKKESFPLTVTSAQKNPTAFYLCASGAGKWPQHFGDGTRLSIL.

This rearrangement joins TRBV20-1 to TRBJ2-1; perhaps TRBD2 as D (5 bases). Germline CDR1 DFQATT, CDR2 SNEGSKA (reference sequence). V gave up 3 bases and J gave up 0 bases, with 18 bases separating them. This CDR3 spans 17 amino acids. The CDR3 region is CSASPQEAEHSYNEQFF. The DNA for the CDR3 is TGCAGTGCTAGTCCCCAAGAAGCGGAACACTCCTACAATGAGCAGTTCTTC.

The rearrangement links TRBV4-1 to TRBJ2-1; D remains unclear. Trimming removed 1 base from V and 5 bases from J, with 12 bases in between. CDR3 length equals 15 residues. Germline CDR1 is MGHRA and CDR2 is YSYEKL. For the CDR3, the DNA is TGCGCCAGCAGCCAAGTAACCTCCTATGACAATGAGCAGTTCTTC. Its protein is CASSQVTSYDNEQFF.

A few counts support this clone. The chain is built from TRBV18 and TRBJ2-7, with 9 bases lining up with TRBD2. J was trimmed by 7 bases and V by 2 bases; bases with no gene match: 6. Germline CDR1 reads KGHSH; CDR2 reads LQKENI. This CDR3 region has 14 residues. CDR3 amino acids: CASSPSGLAGEQYV. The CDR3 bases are TGTGCCAGCTCACCATCGGGACTAGCCGGTGAGCAGTACGTC.

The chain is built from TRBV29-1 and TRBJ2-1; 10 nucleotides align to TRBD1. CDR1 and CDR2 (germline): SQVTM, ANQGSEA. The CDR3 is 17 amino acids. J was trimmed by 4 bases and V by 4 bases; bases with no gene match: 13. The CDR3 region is CSVGGTGGTGEYNEQFF. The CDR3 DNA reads TGCAGCGTTGGGGGTACCGGAGGGACAGGGGAGTACAATGAGCAGTTCTTC.

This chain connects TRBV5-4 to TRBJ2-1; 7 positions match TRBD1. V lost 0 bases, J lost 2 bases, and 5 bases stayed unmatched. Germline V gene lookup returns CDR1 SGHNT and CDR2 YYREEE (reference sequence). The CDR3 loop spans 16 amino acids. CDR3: CASSLGKGAPYNEQFF. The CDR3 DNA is TGTGCCAGCAGCTTGGGAAAGGGGGCCCCCTACAATGAGCAGTTCTTC.

The DNA of the CDR3 is TGTGCCAGCGGCAGGATATACGCAACTAATGAAAAACTGTTTTTT. The encoded protein is CASGRIYATNEKLFF. The chain links TRBV6-5 to TRBJ1-4; no firm D call. The CDR3 spans 15 residues. Germline-derived CDR1 and CDR2 are MNHEY and SVGAGI. The germline V and J ends were trimmed by 8 bases and 0 bases, with 13 bases remaining between them.

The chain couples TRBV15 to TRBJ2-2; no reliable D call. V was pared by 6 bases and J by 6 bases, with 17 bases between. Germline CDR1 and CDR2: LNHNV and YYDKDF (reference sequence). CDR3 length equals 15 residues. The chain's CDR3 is CATSRRGLAAGELFF. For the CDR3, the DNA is TGTGCCACCAGTCGCAGAGGTTTAGCTGCCGGGGAGCTGTTTTTT.

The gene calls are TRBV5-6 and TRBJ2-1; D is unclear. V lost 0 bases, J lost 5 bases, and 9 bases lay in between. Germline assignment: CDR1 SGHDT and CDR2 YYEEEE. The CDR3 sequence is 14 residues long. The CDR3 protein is CASSLGLIDNEQFF. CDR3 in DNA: TGTGCCAGCAGCTTGGGGCTGATCGACAATGAGCAGTTCTTC.

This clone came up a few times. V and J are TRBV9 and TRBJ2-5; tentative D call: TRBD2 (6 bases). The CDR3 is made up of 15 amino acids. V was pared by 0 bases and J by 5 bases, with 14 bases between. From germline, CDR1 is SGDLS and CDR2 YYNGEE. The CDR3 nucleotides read TGTGCCAGCAGCGTAGATTCTCTAGCGTATGAGACCCAGTACTTC. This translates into CASSVDSLAYETQYF.

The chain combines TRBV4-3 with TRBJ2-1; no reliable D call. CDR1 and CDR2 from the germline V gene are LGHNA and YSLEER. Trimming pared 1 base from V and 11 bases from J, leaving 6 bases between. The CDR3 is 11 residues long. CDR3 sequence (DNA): TGCGCCAGCAGCCAAGGGGCAAAGCAGTTCTTC. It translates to CASSQGAKQFF.

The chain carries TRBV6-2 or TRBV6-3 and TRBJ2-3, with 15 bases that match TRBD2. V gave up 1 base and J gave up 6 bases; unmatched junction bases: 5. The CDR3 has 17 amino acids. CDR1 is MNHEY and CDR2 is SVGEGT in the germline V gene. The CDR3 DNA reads TGTGCCAGCAGTTACTTCCTTGGACTAGCGGGAGGGGATACGCAGTATTTT. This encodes CASSYFLGLAGGDTQYF.

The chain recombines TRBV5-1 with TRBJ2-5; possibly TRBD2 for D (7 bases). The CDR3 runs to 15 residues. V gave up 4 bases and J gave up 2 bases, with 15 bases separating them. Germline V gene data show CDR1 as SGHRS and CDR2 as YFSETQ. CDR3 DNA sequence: TGCGCCAGCAGCCGGGGGGCAGAGATTCAAGAGACCCAGTACTTC. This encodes CASSRGAEIQETQYF.

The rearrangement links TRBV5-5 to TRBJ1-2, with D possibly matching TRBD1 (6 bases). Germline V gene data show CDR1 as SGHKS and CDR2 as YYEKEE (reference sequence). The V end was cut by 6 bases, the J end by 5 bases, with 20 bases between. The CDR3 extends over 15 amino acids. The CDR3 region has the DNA TGTGCCAGCAAAACAGGGACCCCAGATTATTATGGCTACACCTTC. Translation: CASKTGTPDYYGYTF.

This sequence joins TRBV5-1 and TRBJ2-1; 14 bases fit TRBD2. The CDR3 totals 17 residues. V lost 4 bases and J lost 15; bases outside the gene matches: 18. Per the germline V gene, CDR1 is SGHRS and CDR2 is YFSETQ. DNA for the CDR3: TGCGCCAGCAGCCTCACTTATCTGACTAGCGGGAGGGCTAATTGGTTCTTC. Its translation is CASSLTYLTSGRANWFF. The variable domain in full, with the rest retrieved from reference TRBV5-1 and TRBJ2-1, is KAGVTQTPRYLIKTRGQQVTLSCSPISGHRSVSWYQQTPGQGLQFLFEYFSETQRNKGNFPGRFSGRQFSNSRSEMNVSTLELGDSALYLCASSLTYLTSGRANWFFGPGTRLTVL.

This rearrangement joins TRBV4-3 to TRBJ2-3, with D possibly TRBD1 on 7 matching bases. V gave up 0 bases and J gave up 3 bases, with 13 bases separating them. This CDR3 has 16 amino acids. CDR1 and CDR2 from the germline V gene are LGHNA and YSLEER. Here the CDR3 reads CASSQDRQGGTDTQYF. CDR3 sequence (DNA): TGCGCCAGCAGCCAAGATAGACAGGGAGGTACAGATACGCAGTATTTT.

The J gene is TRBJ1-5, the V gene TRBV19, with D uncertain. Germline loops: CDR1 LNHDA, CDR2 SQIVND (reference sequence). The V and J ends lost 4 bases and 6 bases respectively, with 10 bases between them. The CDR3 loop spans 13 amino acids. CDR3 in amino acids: CASSTWAAQPQHF. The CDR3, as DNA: TGTGCCAGTAGTACGTGGGCCGCTCAGCCCCAGCATTTT.